These T cell receptor beta chains were read from a single sample in a study of T-cell memory formation after mild COVID-19. TCRdb re-called the 5' RACE reads through MiXCR, storing one row per CDR3 protein. The table has about 250,000 distinct CDR3 sequences, less than 20% seen once; the top ten hold 3.5%. Sequenced sample: PBMCs or a T cell subset sorted from them (not recorded which). Receptors originate from a young man who had mild COVID-19 (a few samples of this study predate the infection). Cell type and time point are not known. Both conserved end residues are part of each CDR3. D genes are given only for firm matches. Clone size is given for some rows only: seen once, a few or many times, or a class if the clone is expanded.

abundance: many
v_gene: TRBV7-2
j_gene: TRBJ1-5
d_gene: NA
CDR3nt: TGTGCCAGCAGCTCAGGGTATAGTCAGCCCCAGCATTTT
CDR3aa: CASSSGYSQPQHF

abundance: few
v_gene: TRBV6-4
j_gene: TRBJ2-3
d_gene: NA
CDR3nt: TGTGCCAGCAGTGACGAACGGGGGGATACGCAGTATTTT
CDR3aa: CASSDERGDTQYF

abundance: NA
v_gene: TRBV27
j_gene: TRBJ2-2
d_gene: TRBD2
CDR3nt: TGTGCCAGCACCGGACTAGCGGGGGGCCTACAGAACACCGGGGAGCTGTTTTTT
CDR3aa: CASTGLAGGLQNTGELFF

abundance: NA
v_gene: TRBV12-3/TRBV12-4
j_gene: TRBJ1-2
d_gene: NA
CDR3nt: TGTGCCACCTCCTTCAGCGGGAGTTATGGCTACACCTTC
CDR3aa: CATSFSGSYGYTF

abundance: few
v_gene: TRBV18
j_gene: TRBJ2-3
d_gene: NA
CDR3nt: TGTGCCAGCTCCCCGACCAGTTGGGCAGGCACAGATACGCAGTATTTT
CDR3aa: CASSPTSWAGTDTQYF

abundance: many
v_gene: TRBV20-1
j_gene: TRBJ2-3
d_gene: NA
CDR3nt: TGCAGTGCTAGCGCTGCGGCGGGTCGCACAGATACGCAGTATTTT
CDR3aa: CSASAAAGRTDTQYF

abundance: many
v_gene: TRBV4-1
j_gene: TRBJ1-1
d_gene: NA
CDR3nt: TGCGCCAGCAGCCAAGCCGGGGGAGTGAACACTGAAGCTTTCTTT
CDR3aa: CASSQAGGVNTEAFF

abundance: many
v_gene: TRBV5-1
j_gene: TRBJ1-1
d_gene: NA
CDR3nt: TGCGCCAGCAGCTCCCAGACGGCGAACACTGAAGCTTTCTTT
CDR3aa: CASSSQTANTEAFF

abundance: NA
v_gene: TRBV7-8
j_gene: TRBJ1-2
d_gene: NA
CDR3nt: TGTGCCAGCAGCCCAGATCTGCGAGGGTTACTGGGCTATGGCTACACCTTC
CDR3aa: CASSPDLRGLLGYGYTF

abundance: NA
v_gene: TRBV5-1
j_gene: TRBJ2-3
d_gene: TRBD2
CDR3nt: TGCGCCAGCAGCTCCACTCGACTAGCGGGGGGAGGAACTAGCACAGATACGCAGTATTTT
CDR3aa: CASSSTRLAGGGTSTDTQYF

abundance: few
v_gene: TRBV5-4
j_gene: TRBJ1-6
d_gene: TRBD1
CDR3nt: TGTGCCAGCAGCTTCTGGGACAGGGGAAATTCACCCCTCCACTTT
CDR3aa: CASSFWDRGNSPLHF

abundance: NA
v_gene: TRBV12-3/TRBV12-4
j_gene: TRBJ1-1
d_gene: NA
CDR3nt: TGTGCCAGCAGTTTCCTCCGGGGGAACACTGAAGCTTTCTTT
CDR3aa: CASSFLRGNTEAFF

abundance: NA
v_gene: TRBV9
j_gene: TRBJ2-2
d_gene: TRBD2
CDR3nt: TGTGCCAGCACTCCCCCGGGAGGGGGGGCGAGCACCGGGGAGCTGTTTTTT
CDR3aa: CASTPPGGGASTGELFF

abundance: few
v_gene: TRBV30
j_gene: TRBJ2-5
d_gene: NA
CDR3nt: TGTGCCTGGAGTGAGCAGGGCTACCAAGAGACCCAGTACTTC
CDR3aa: CAWSEQGYQETQYF

abundance: few
v_gene: TRBV4-3
j_gene: TRBJ1-4
d_gene: NA
CDR3nt: TGCGCCAGCAGCCCCCTCAGGGCAACTAATGAAAAACTGTTTTTT
CDR3aa: CASSPLRATNEKLFF

abundance: once
v_gene: TRBV5-1
j_gene: TRBJ1-1
d_gene: NA
CDR3nt: TGCGCCAGCAGCTCGGCAGGGGCCCAAGGAGGAGCTTTCTTT
CDR3aa: CASSSAGAQGGAFF

abundance: few
v_gene: TRBV24-1
j_gene: TRBJ2-2
d_gene: TRBD1
CDR3nt: TGTGCCACCATGACAGGGCCGAACACCGGGGAGCTGTTTTTT
CDR3aa: CATMTGPNTGELFF

abundance: NA
v_gene: TRBV30
j_gene: TRBJ2-2
d_gene: NA
CDR3nt: TGTGCCTGGGGGGTTGGGGGATACACCGGGGAGCTGTTTTTT
CDR3aa: CAWGVGGYTGELFF

abundance: NA
v_gene: TRBV19
j_gene: TRBJ2-7
d_gene: NA
CDR3nt: TGTGCCAGTAGTATCACCGGACAGACTAGGAAGCAGTACTTC
CDR3aa: CASSITGQTRKQYF

abundance: few
v_gene: TRBV20-1
j_gene: TRBJ1-2
d_gene: NA
CDR3nt: TGCAGTGCCTCGGATGGCCCAAACTATGGCTACACCTTC
CDR3aa: CSASDGPNYGYTF

abundance: few
v_gene: TRBV11-2
j_gene: TRBJ2-3
d_gene: TRBD2
CDR3nt: TGTGCCAGCAGCGCCGCTAGCGGGGGGGGCTTGGGCACAGATACGCAGTATTTT
CDR3aa: CASSAASGGGLGTDTQYF

abundance: few
v_gene: TRBV4-3
j_gene: TRBJ2-3
d_gene: NA
CDR3nt: TGCGCCAGCAGCCAAGATACAAGCACAGATACGCAGTATTTT
CDR3aa: CASSQDTSTDTQYF

abundance: few
v_gene: TRBV7-9
j_gene: TRBJ1-2
d_gene: TRBD1
CDR3nt: TGTGCCAGCACCCGGACAGGGGGTAACTATGGCTACACCTTC
CDR3aa: CASTRTGGNYGYTF

abundance: few
v_gene: TRBV11-2
j_gene: TRBJ1-5
d_gene: NA
CDR3nt: TGTGCCAGCAGCTTGTCGGTAGGGGGGAAGAAGCCCCAGCATTTT
CDR3aa: CASSLSVGGKKPQHF

abundance: few
v_gene: TRBV7-3
j_gene: TRBJ2-1
d_gene: TRBD2
CDR3nt: TGTGCCAGCAGCTTCCCTAGCGGGGGTTACAATGAGCAGTTCTTC
CDR3aa: CASSFPSGGYNEQFF

abundance: few
v_gene: TRBV7-3
j_gene: TRBJ2-7
d_gene: TRBD1
CDR3nt: TGTGCCAGCAGCGCGACAGGGTCCTACGAGCAGTACTTC
CDR3aa: CASSATGSYEQYF

abundance: few
v_gene: TRBV6-4
j_gene: TRBJ1-5
d_gene: NA
CDR3nt: TGTGCCAGCAGTGACCAGGGGTTCGAATGGAGCAATCAGCCCCAGCATTTT
CDR3aa: CASSDQGFEWSNQPQHF

abundance: NA
v_gene: TRBV29-1
j_gene: TRBJ2-3
d_gene: TRBD2
CDR3nt: TGCAGTTTCAGCCCCGGGGGGGGCCTAGATACGCAGTATTTT
CDR3aa: CSFSPGGGLDTQYF

abundance: NA
v_gene: TRBV19
j_gene: TRBJ1-5
d_gene: NA
CDR3nt: TGTGCCAGTAGTATAGCCGGCCAGGGCAAACAGCCCCAGCATTTT
CDR3aa: CASSIAGQGKQPQHF

abundance: few
v_gene: TRBV7-3
j_gene: TRBJ2-2
d_gene: NA
CDR3nt: TGTGCCAGCAGCTCGGACGGGGAGCTGTTTTTT
CDR3aa: CASSSDGELFF

abundance: few
v_gene: TRBV12-3/TRBV12-4
j_gene: TRBJ2-5
d_gene: NA
CDR3nt: TGTGCCAGCAGTTTAGCAAGGGTAGAGACCCAGTACTTC
CDR3aa: CASSLARVETQYF

abundance: NA
v_gene: TRBV14
j_gene: TRBJ1-2
d_gene: NA
CDR3nt: TGTGCCAGCAGCCAAGATCCTCAGGGGCGCGGCTATGGCTACACCTTC
CDR3aa: CASSQDPQGRGYGYTF

abundance: NA
v_gene: TRBV5-6
j_gene: TRBJ2-6
d_gene: TRBD1
CDR3nt: TGTGCCAGCAGCCCGGCGGGGACAGGGTCTGCTGGGGCCAACGTCCTGACTTTC
CDR3aa: CASSPAGTGSAGANVLTF

abundance: NA
v_gene: TRBV7-2
j_gene: TRBJ2-2
d_gene: TRBD2
CDR3nt: TGTGCCAGCAGCCGTAGCGGGGGGGCGAACACCGGGGAGCTGTTTTTT
CDR3aa: CASSRSGGANTGELFF

abundance: NA
v_gene: TRBV7-2
j_gene: TRBJ1-5
d_gene: TRBD1
CDR3nt: TGTGCCAGCAGCTTAGGGGGACAGGACCCCAGGGGGAATAAGCCCCAGCATTTT
CDR3aa: CASSLGGQDPRGNKPQHF

abundance: few
v_gene: TRBV7-2
j_gene: TRBJ2-3
d_gene: TRBD1
CDR3nt: TGTGCCAGCGGCTACAGGGGTACGGATACGCAGTATTTT
CDR3aa: CASGYRGTDTQYF

abundance: NA
v_gene: TRBV28
j_gene: TRBJ2-5
d_gene: NA
CDR3nt: TGTGCCAGCAGTTTAGAGGATAGGGAAGAGACCCAGTACTTC
CDR3aa: CASSLEDREETQYF

abundance: few
v_gene: TRBV7-2
j_gene: TRBJ1-3
d_gene: NA
CDR3nt: TGTGCCAGCAGCTTAGTCCCAGGGTTTTATGGAAACACCATATATTTT
CDR3aa: CASSLVPGFYGNTIYF

abundance: NA
v_gene: TRBV10-2
j_gene: TRBJ2-2
d_gene: TRBD2
CDR3nt: TGCGCCAGCAGGAGGGGGACTAGCGGGGCGAACACCGGGGAGCTGTTTTTT
CDR3aa: CASRRGTSGANTGELFF

abundance: few
v_gene: TRBV11-2
j_gene: TRBJ2-1
d_gene: NA
CDR3nt: TGTGCCAGCAGCTTAGTCTTGCAGCAAGGAGAGCAGTTCTTC
CDR3aa: CASSLVLQQGEQFF

abundance: few
v_gene: TRBV6-2/TRBV6-3
j_gene: TRBJ2-7
d_gene: NA
CDR3nt: TGTGCCAGCAGCCGGAACCAATTGGGGGGCCGGTACGAGCAGTACTTC
CDR3aa: CASSRNQLGGRYEQYF

abundance: few
v_gene: TRBV5-1
j_gene: TRBJ2-4
d_gene: NA
CDR3nt: TGCGCCAGCAGCTCCCCGGGGTTGCAGGGAAACATTCAGTACTTC
CDR3aa: CASSSPGLQGNIQYF

abundance: NA
v_gene: TRBV11-1
j_gene: TRBJ1-2
d_gene: NA
CDR3nt: TGTGCCAGCAGCCAGGACTTGGTGGGTGCTTCTGGCTACACCTTC
CDR3aa: CASSQDLVGASGYTF

abundance: few
v_gene: TRBV6-5
j_gene: TRBJ1-2
d_gene: NA
CDR3nt: TGTGCCAGCAGTCCCGAAGGGGGGTATGGCTACACCTTC
CDR3aa: CASSPEGGYGYTF

abundance: NA
v_gene: TRBV14
j_gene: TRBJ2-3
d_gene: NA
CDR3nt: TGTGCCAGCAGCCAGCGGGGGCCCCCAGATACGCAGTATTTT
CDR3aa: CASSQRGPPDTQYF

abundance: NA
v_gene: TRBV10-3
j_gene: TRBJ2-7
d_gene: NA
CDR3nt: TGTGCCAACAGTGACGGGGCGGGTAACGAGCAGTACTTC
CDR3aa: CANSDGAGNEQYF

abundance: NA
v_gene: TRBV7-3
j_gene: TRBJ2-3
d_gene: NA
CDR3nt: TGTGCCAGCACCCCGGGGGCTAGCACAGATACGCAGTATTTT
CDR3aa: CASTPGASTDTQYF

abundance: NA
v_gene: TRBV20-1
j_gene: TRBJ1-1
d_gene: NA
CDR3nt: TGCAGTGCTCCGGACGGGGGTGGTACTGAAGCTTTCTTT
CDR3aa: CSAPDGGGTEAFF

abundance: few
v_gene: TRBV7-2
j_gene: TRBJ1-1
d_gene: NA
CDR3nt: TGTGCCAGCAGCTCGACGAGGGGCGGGATGAACACTGAAGCTTTCTTT
CDR3aa: CASSSTRGGMNTEAFF

abundance: many
v_gene: TRBV3-1
j_gene: TRBJ2-3
d_gene: NA
CDR3nt: TGTGCCAGCAGCCAAGCGGAGGGAGATACGCAGTATTTT
CDR3aa: CASSQAEGDTQYF

abundance: NA
v_gene: TRBV7-2
j_gene: TRBJ2-1
d_gene: NA
CDR3nt: TGTGCCAGCACCCGAATTGGGGGGGGCCCCAATGAGCAGTTCTTC
CDR3aa: CASTRIGGGPNEQFF

abundance: NA
v_gene: TRBV9
j_gene: TRBJ2-3
d_gene: TRBD2
CDR3nt: TGTGCCAGCAGCGTAGTAGCTAGCGGGGGGGCCGGAGATACGCAGTATTTT
CDR3aa: CASSVVASGGAGDTQYF

abundance: NA
v_gene: TRBV6-1
j_gene: TRBJ2-7
d_gene: NA
CDR3nt: TGTGCCAGCGGCGAAATCCGAGCGTACTTC
CDR3aa: CASGEIRAYF

abundance: few
v_gene: TRBV12-3/TRBV12-4
j_gene: TRBJ2-7
d_gene: NA
CDR3nt: TGTGCCAGCAGTTTACGGGCAGGTCTCTCCTACGAGCAGTACTTC
CDR3aa: CASSLRAGLSYEQYF

abundance: many
v_gene: TRBV5-5
j_gene: TRBJ1-2
d_gene: NA
CDR3nt: TGTGCCAGCAGCTTCCGGGCCGGCTATGGCTACACCTTC
CDR3aa: CASSFRAGYGYTF